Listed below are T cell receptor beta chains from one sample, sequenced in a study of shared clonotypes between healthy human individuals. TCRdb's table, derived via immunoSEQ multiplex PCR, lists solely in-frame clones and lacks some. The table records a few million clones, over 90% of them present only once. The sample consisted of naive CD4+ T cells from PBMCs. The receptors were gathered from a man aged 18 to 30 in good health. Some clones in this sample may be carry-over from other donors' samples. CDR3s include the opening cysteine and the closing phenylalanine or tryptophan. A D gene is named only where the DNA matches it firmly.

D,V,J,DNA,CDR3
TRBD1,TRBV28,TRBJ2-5,TGTGCCAGCAGTCCCGCGGACAGGGGTGAGACCCAGTACTTC,CASSPADRGETQYF
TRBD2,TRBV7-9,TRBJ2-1,TGTGCCAGCAGCTCTACGCCGGCTAGCGGCTACAATGAGCAGTTCTTC,CASSSTPASGYNEQFF
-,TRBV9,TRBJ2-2,TGTGCCAGCAGCCCCATTGGAGACCCCTACACCGGGGAGCTGTTTTTT,CASSPIGDPYTGELFF
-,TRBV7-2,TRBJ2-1,TGTGCCAGCAGCTTAGGGACTGGAACCTACAATGAGCAGTTCTTC,CASSLGTGTYNEQFF
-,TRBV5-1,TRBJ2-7,TGCGCCAGCAGCTTGCAGGGTCCCTACGAGCAGTACTTC,CASSLQGPYEQYF
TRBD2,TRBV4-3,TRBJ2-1,TGCGCCAGCAGCAAGCCCGGCCTAGCGGGCTACAATGAGCAGTTCTTC,CASSKPGLAGYNEQFF
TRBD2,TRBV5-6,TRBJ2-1,TGTGCCAGCAGCTTGGCTAGCGGGTGGTCTGAGCAGTTCTTC,CASSLASGWSEQFF
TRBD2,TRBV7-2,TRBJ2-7,TGTGCCAGCAGCTTAGAAATAGCGGGAGTCCACGAGCAGTACTTC,CASSLEIAGVHEQYF
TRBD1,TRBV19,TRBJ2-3,TGTGCCAGTATTGGGACAGGGGGACGTACGCAGTATTTT,CASIGTGGRTQYF
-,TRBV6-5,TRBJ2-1,TGTGCCAGCAGTTACCAAACCACCTCAGTCCCCAGGTTCTTC,CASSYQTTSVPRFF
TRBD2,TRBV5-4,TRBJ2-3,TGTGCCAGCAGCTTGGTTCCTAGCGGGAGGGCCGGGGGAGATACGCAGTATTTT,CASSLVPSGRAGGDTQYF
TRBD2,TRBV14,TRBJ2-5,TGTGCCAGCAGCCCTCTAGCGGGAGCAGAGGAGACCCAGTACTTC,CASSPLAGAEETQYF
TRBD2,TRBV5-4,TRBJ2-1,TGTGCCAGCAGCGGAACAAGGACTAGCGGGAACAATGAGCAGTTCTTC,CASSGTRTSGNNEQFF
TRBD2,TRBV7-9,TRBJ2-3,TGTGCCAGCAGCCCTCCCCCCCACGGGAGGGCGGGGGATACGCAGTATTTT,CASSPPPHGRAGDTQYF
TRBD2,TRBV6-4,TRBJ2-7,TGTGCCAGCAGGTCTAGCGGTACCTCCTACGAGCAGTACTTC,CASRSSGTSYEQYF
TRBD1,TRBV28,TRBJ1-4,TGTGCCAGCAGTCTAACAGGGGGGGGTGCTAATGAAAAACTGTTTTTT,CASSLTGGGANEKLFF